This T cell receptor beta chain was captured by sequencing in a study of blood T cells in healthy people across ages. The study, taken as a whole, reports: The study found more naive CD4+ cells and higher diversity in long-lived than aged donors. Roughly linear declines in TCR beta diversity per million T cells occurred with age.

The CDR3 sequence is 15 residues long. Losses at the gene ends were 6 bases for V and 7 bases for J; bases not matched to a gene: 10. Germline CDR1 is KGHSH and CDR2 is LQKENI. Remarks on this clonotype: The antigen remains unidentified.

PCR was performed a second time for about 6 to 12 cycles using a sample-barcoded 5' primer and a J-beta primer mix. Through a template-switch adaptor with 12 random nucleotides, each cDNA molecule received a tag. TCRdb reprocessed the 5' RACE reads with MiXCR, giving one entry per CDR3 protein. The sample lists about 1.7 million distinct CDR3 sequences, roughly 27% occurring once. This receptor was identified in a woman in her twenties or thirties in good health. The sequenced material came from blood. V is TRBV18 and J is TRBJ2-7; TRBD1 aligns across 12 bases. CDR3: CASSSVGQGAREQYF. The DNA for the CDR3 is TGTGCCAGCTCGTCAGTGGGACAGGGGGCGCGGGAGCAGTACTTC.